These 30 T cell receptor beta chains were sequenced from one sample in a study of blood T cell repertoires in COVID-19. This table comes from immunoSEQ multiplex PCR, and its TCRdb copy is limited to in-frame clones, with some not included. The sample carries roughly 79,000 clones, around 80% recorded once. Source material: peripheral blood. These receptors came from a man aged 60-69 years with active or convalescent COVID-19.

The J gene is TRBJ2-5, the V gene TRBV2; 7 nucleotides agree with TRBD1. CDR3 length equals 16 residues. V shed 2 bases and J 4 bases; nucleotides not matched to a gene: 10. Germline assignment: CDR1 SNHLY and CDR2 FYNNEI. For the CDR3, the DNA is TGTGCCAGCAGTGAAAGTGCAGGGGGAAGGGCAGAGACCCAGTACTTC. This codes for CASSESAGGRAETQYF.

This clone turned up a few times. V usage is TRBV7-3 and J usage is TRBJ1-3; possible D gene TRBD1, 6 bases. The germline V and J ends were trimmed by 5 bases and 0 bases, with 17 bases remaining between them. Per germline, CDR1 SGHTA and CDR2 FQGTGA. The CDR3 runs to 17 residues. Here the CDR3 reads CASSTRRTVNSGNTIYF. The DNA for the CDR3 is TGTGCCAGCAGCACTAGGAGGACAGTCAACTCTGGAAACACCATATATTTT.

The chain has TRBV9 and TRBJ1-2; weak D call: TRBD1 (5 bases). The ends were cut back, 0 bases at V and 2 bases at J, with 5 bases in the middle. The germline CDR1 and CDR2 sequences are SGDLS and YYNGEE. The CDR3 length is 13 residues. CDR3: CASSVDRNYGYTF. The DNA for the CDR3 is TGTGCCAGCAGCGTAGACAGGAACTATGGCTACACCTTC.

J is TRBJ1-5 and V is TRBV5-4; no clear D. Per the germline V gene, CDR1 is SGHNT and CDR2 is YYREEE (reference sequence). The V end lost 1 base, the J end lost 3 bases, and 8 bases lay between the germline ends. The CDR3 totals 14 residues. CDR3 sequence: CASSLRGNNQPQHF. The CDR3 DNA reads TGTGCCAGCAGCTTGAGAGGAAACAATCAGCCCCAGCATTTT.

The chain combines TRBV7-2 with TRBJ1-2, with TRBD1 matching 8 bases. V shed 4 bases, J shed 4 bases, and the junction held 5 bases outside the gene matches. Germline V gives CDR1 SGHTA, CDR2 FQGNSA. This CDR3 contains 14 residues. This CDR3 reads CASSSWTGSYGYTF. The CDR3 bases are TGTGCCAGCAGCTCATGGACAGGGAGCTATGGCTACACCTTC.

This chain links TRBV5-1 with TRBJ2-2, with 7 positions matching TRBD1. The V gene end was trimmed by 4 bases and the J gene end by 6 bases; junction bases not matched to a gene: 12. Germline V gene sequence: CDR1 SGHRS, CDR2 YFSETQ. The CDR3 extends over 16 amino acids. CDR3 in DNA: TGCGCCAGCAGCGGGGTCACCGGGACAGTGGCCGGGGAGCTGTTTTTT. Its protein product is CASSGVTGTVAGELFF. Drawing the rest from reference TRBV5-1 and TRBJ2-2, the complete variable domain is KAGVTQTPRYLIKTRGQQVTLSCSPISGHRSVSWYQQTPGQGLQFLFEYFSETQRNKGNFPGRFSGRQFSNSRSEMNVSTLELGDSALYLCASSGVTGTVAGELFFGEGSRLTVL.

This clone was counted a single time. The chain links TRBV6-2 or TRBV6-3 to TRBJ2-2; the match to TRBD1 covers 8 bases. Germline V lookup: CDR1 MNHEY, CDR2 SVGEGT. This CDR3 is 15 amino acids long. V shed 6 bases and J 3 bases; nucleotides not matched to a gene: 6. CDR3 nucleotide sequence: TGTGCCAGCAGCCTCGACAGGGGCTACACCGGGGAGCTGTTTTTT. The encoded protein is CASSLDRGYTGELFF.

This chain connects TRBV18 to TRBJ2-2, with 8 positions matching TRBD1. The CDR3 contains 14 residues. Trimming cost V 3 bases and J 4 bases; bases outside gene matches: 1. CDR1 KGHSH and CDR2 LQKENI come from the germline V gene. The CDR3 region has the DNA TGTGCCAGCTCACCGGACAGGGTCACCGGGGAGCTGTTTTTT. Protein: CASSPDRVTGELFF.

The V call is TRBV29-1, the J call TRBJ2-1; 11 positions match TRBD2. V gave up 0 bases and J gave up 12 bases; unmatched junction bases: 13. Germline V gives CDR1 SQVTM, CDR2 ANQGSEA. The CDR3 sequence is 16 residues long. DNA of the CDR3: TGCAGCGTTGAAGATCTTCTAGCGGGGGGCCTCCTGGGGCAGTTCTTC. It yields the protein CSVEDLLAGGLLGQFF.

The gene calls are TRBV7-2 and TRBJ2-7, with 7 bases matching TRBD2. Germline-derived CDR1 and CDR2 are SGHTA and FQGNSA. The CDR3 is made up of 14 amino acids. The V segment lost 5 bases and the J segment 1 base; nucleotides outside the gene matches: 5. The CDR3: CASSASGLSYEQYF. For the CDR3, the DNA is TGTGCCAGCAGCGCCTCGGGACTATCCTACGAGCAGTACTTC.

The chain uses TRBV7-8 and TRBJ2-3; maybe TRBD1 (6 bases). The CDR3 runs 17 residues. The V and J ends lost 0 bases and 4 bases respectively, with 17 bases between them. Germline V gene data show CDR1 as SGHVS and CDR2 as FQNEAQ. CDR3 amino acids: CASSLASIQGGADTQYF. CDR3 nucleotides: TGTGCCAGCAGCTTAGCCTCGATACAGGGTGGGGCAGATACGCAGTATTTT. Full variable domain (missing parts from reference TRBV7-8 and TRBJ2-3): GAGVSQSPRYKVAKRGQDVALRCDPISGHVSLFWYQQALGQGPEFLTYFQNEAQLDKSGLPSDRFFAERPEGSVSTLKIQRTQQEDSAVYLCASSLASIQGGADTQYFGPGTRLTVL.

The chain links TRBV5-1 to TRBJ2-7; 10 nucleotides match TRBD2. From germline, CDR1 is SGHRS and CDR2 YFSETQ. This CDR3 is built from 14 residues. Trimming at V came to 4 bases and at J to 3 bases, leaving 4 bases not matched to a gene. CDR3 residues: CASSVSGGHYEQYF. The CDR3 DNA is TGCGCCAGCAGCGTTAGCGGGGGGCACTACGAGCAGTACTTC.

The genes are TRBV9 and TRBJ1-4; tentative D call: TRBD1 (6 bases). Germline CDR1 SGDLS, CDR2 YYNGEE. V was clipped by 4 bases and J by 14 bases, with 15 bases between them. CDR3 length: 12 amino acids. The CDR3 loop reads CASSPGDNRLFF. For the CDR3, the DNA is TGTGCCAGCAGCCCCGGGGACAACCGGCTGTTTTTT.

The J gene is TRBJ2-6, the V gene TRBV5-1; D is possibly TRBD2 (6 bases). The CDR3 loop spans 16 amino acids. Deletions cut 2 bases from V and 3 bases from J, with 12 bases between. CDR1 is SGHRS, CDR2 YFSETQ, per germline. The CDR3 reads CASSFGGNSGANVLTF. Here the CDR3 DNA reads TGCGCCAGCAGCTTCGGGGGTAACAGTGGGGCCAACGTCCTGACTTTC. Looking up the rest from reference TRBV5-1 and TRBJ2-6 gives the full variable domain: KAGVTQTPRYLIKTRGQQVTLSCSPISGHRSVSWYQQTPGQGLQFLFEYFSETQRNKGNFPGRFSGRQFSNSRSEMNVSTLELGDSALYLCASSFGGNSGANVLTFGAGSRLTVL.

The chain joins TRBV7-2 to TRBJ1-4; the D gene is possibly TRBD1 (6 bases). Germline assignment: CDR1 SGHTA and CDR2 FQGNSA. The CDR3 totals 15 residues. V lost 5 bases to trimming and J lost 7 bases, with 17 bases between them. The CDR3 sequence is CASSEYRALGEKLFF. The DNA for the CDR3 is TGTGCCAGCAGCGAATACAGGGCTTTAGGTGAAAAACTGTTTTTT.

The rearrangement joins TRBV19 to TRBJ2-4, with 12 nucleotides matching TRBD1. Per germline, CDR1 LNHDA and CDR2 SQIVND (reference sequence). The CDR3 has 15 amino acids. V shed 1 base and J 9 bases; nucleotides not matched to a gene: 4. The DNA for the CDR3 is TGTGCCAGTAGTATAGGGGGACAGGGGGCAGGCATTCAGTACTTC. Encoded protein: CASSIGGQGAGIQYF. Using reference TRBV19 and TRBJ2-4 for the parts outside the CDR3, the full variable domain is DGGITQSPKYLFRKEGQNVTLSCEQNLNHDAMYWYRQDPGQGLRLIYYSQIVNDFQKGDIAEGYSVSREKKESFPLTVTSAQKNPTAFYLCASSIGGQGAGIQYFGAGTRLSVL.

The CDR3 loop is CASSLGQATTNEKLFF. The CDR3, as DNA: TGCGCCAGCAGCCTGGGACAGGCGACAACTAATGAAAAACTGTTTTTT. The V and J genes are TRBV5-1 and TRBJ1-4; 8 nucleotides match TRBD1. The CDR3 covers 16 residues. CDR1 SGHRS and CDR2 YFSETQ come from the germline V gene. Trimming removed 4 bases from V and 0 bases from J; junction bases left unmatched: 5.

The V call is TRBV7-2, the J call TRBJ2-1, with 7 bases matching TRBD1. This CDR3 contains 14 residues. With 3 bases clipped from V and 2 bases from J, the junction kept 1 base outside the gene matches. Germline V gene sequence: CDR1 SGHTA, CDR2 FQGNSA. CDR3 nucleotides: TGTGCCAGCAGCTTCGACAGGGCCTACAATGAGCAGTTCTTC. It is translated as CASSFDRAYNEQFF.

V is TRBV12-5 and J is TRBJ1-1, with D tentatively TRBD1 (5 bases). V lost 0 bases, J lost 4 bases, and 12 bases lay in between. Germline lookup yields CDR1 LGHNT and CDR2 FRNRAP. The CDR3 is made up of 15 amino acids. CDR3 nucleotides: TGTGCTAGTGGTTTGGTACTGGGGGGGAGCACTGAAGCTTTCTTT. It is translated as CASGLVLGGSTEAFF. The entire variable domain, with the rest obtained from reference TRBV12-5 and TRBJ1-1, is as follows: DARVTQTPRHKVTEMGQEVTMRCQPILGHNTVFWYRQTMMQGLELLAYFRNRAPLDDSGMPKDRFSAEMPDATLATLKIQPSEPRDSAVYFCASGLVLGGSTEAFFGQGTRLTVV.

The rearrangement links TRBV18 to TRBJ1-3; the D gene is possibly TRBD1 (6 bases). Between the trimmed V and J ends, which lost 3 bases and 7 bases, there was a span of 16 bases. The CDR3 spans 15 residues. CDR1 KGHSH and CDR2 LQKENI come from the germline V gene. Written as DNA, the CDR3 is TGTGCCAGCTCACCCCTCGACAGGTTTGGGAACACCATATATTTT. It encodes CASSPLDRFGNTIYF.

The CDR3 is CASSPARGGTGELFF. The CDR3 region has the DNA TGTGCCAGCAGCCCCGCGCGGGGGGGTACCGGGGAGCTGTTTTTT. This rearrangement joins TRBV9 to TRBJ2-2; 9 bases fit TRBD2. Germline CDR1 is SGDLS and CDR2 is YYNGEE. The V segment lost 4 bases and the J segment 5 bases; nucleotides outside the gene matches: 6. The CDR3 is 15 amino acids.

The chain recombines TRBV7-8 with TRBJ2-7; possible D gene TRBD1, 6 bases. CDR3 length: 13 residues. V was clipped by 1 base and J by 3 bases, with 7 bases between them. The V gene's germline CDR1 is SGHVS and CDR2 FQNEAQ. The CDR3 sequence is CASSLEQGYEQYF. The DNA of the CDR3 is TGTGCCAGCAGCTTAGAACAGGGCTACGAGCAGTACTTC.

CDR3 amino acids: CASSARDRSRSNEQFF. The CDR3 DNA reads TGTGCCAGCAGTGCCCGGGACAGAAGCCGGTCCAATGAGCAGTTCTTC. This chain connects TRBV6-1 to TRBJ2-1; 7 bases fit TRBD1. The trim removed 4 bases at V and 6 bases at J, leaving 12 bases unmatched. Germline CDR1 and CDR2: MNHNS and SASEGT. This CDR3 region has 16 residues.

This chain uses TRBV30 with TRBJ1-2, with D perhaps TRBD1 (5 bases). The germline V and J ends were trimmed by 0 bases and 2 bases, with 7 bases remaining between them. The CDR3 covers 13 residues. Germline CDR1 and CDR2: GTSNPN and SVGIG (reference sequence). The CDR3 DNA reads TGTGCCTGGAGTGTCCGACAGAACTATGGCTACACCTTC. Amino acids: CAWSVRQNYGYTF.

The chain has TRBV5-1 and TRBJ1-2; D uncertain. There are 13 residues in the CDR3. In germline, CDR1 is SGHRS, CDR2 YFSETQ. V lost 0 bases and J 4 bases, leaving 7 bases between the germline ends. This CDR3 reads CASSLAGTYGYTF. The CDR3 DNA sequence: TGCGCCAGCAGCTTGGCAGGAACCTATGGCTACACCTTC.

V gene TRBV7-2 combines with J gene TRBJ1-2, with 9 bases that match TRBD1. The trim removed 5 bases at V and 8 bases at J, leaving 15 bases unmatched. The CDR3 extends over 16 amino acids. Germline values: CDR1 SGHTA, CDR2 FQGNSA. CDR3 residues: CASSPQGAEAPGGYTF. The CDR3 DNA reads TGTGCCAGCAGCCCACAGGGGGCCGAGGCTCCCGGGGGCTACACCTTC. The entire variable domain, with the rest obtained from reference TRBV7-2 and TRBJ1-2, is as follows: GAGVSQSPSNKVTEKGKDVELRCDPISGHTALYWYRQSLGQGLEFLIYFQGNSAPDKSGLPSDRFSAERTGGSVSTLTIQRTQQEDSAVYLCASSPQGAEAPGGYTFGSGTRLTVV.

This clone was recorded once. The genes are TRBV13 and TRBJ2-7, with 9 bases lining up with TRBD1. The CDR3 covers 14 residues. The V gene's germline CDR1 is PRHDT and CDR2 FYEKMQ (reference sequence). Trimming at V came to 1 base and at J to 6 bases, leaving 4 bases not matched to a gene. CDR3 DNA: TGTGCCAGCAGCTTAGAGGGACAGGGAGCCGAGCAGTACTTC. Encoded protein: CASSLEGQGAEQYF.

The chain uses TRBV27 and TRBJ1-2, with 7 bases identical to TRBD1. The CDR3 totals 15 residues. Germline trimming cut 6 bases from V and 2 bases from J; bases unmatched to any gene: 9. Germline CDR1 and CDR2: MNHEY and SMNVEV (reference sequence). The CDR3 nucleotides read TGTGCCAGCAGCCCAGGGGGGCGCGTAAACTATGGCTACACCTTC. It translates to CASSPGGRVNYGYTF.

The chain links TRBV9 to TRBJ2-2, with D perhaps matching TRBD2 (6 bases). Germline V gene lookup returns CDR1 SGDLS and CDR2 YYNGEE. Trimming removed 0 bases at V and 4 bases at J, with 13 bases between. CDR3 length: 16 amino acids. As DNA, the CDR3 is TGTGCCAGCAGCGTAGTTTACTCGCGGGGCACCGGGGAGCTGTTTTTT. Translation gives CASSVVYSRGTGELFF.

CDR3 region: CASRLFVGQFYGYTF. The DNA for the CDR3 is TGTGCAAGTCGCTTATTCGTAGGACAGTTCTATGGCTACACCTTC. The chain is built from TRBV12-2 and TRBJ1-2; TRBD1 is the table's D call, not checked against the DNA. TRBV12-2 is marked as a pseudogene. The CDR3 extends over 15 amino acids.